The 18 T cell receptor beta chains presented below share a single source sample, sequenced in a study of shared clonotypes between healthy human individuals. As defined, naive CD8 cells were CD45RO-negative and positively selected for CCR7, with terminally differentiated effector memory CD45RA+ cells excluded. Method: immunoSEQ multiplex PCR; TCRdb's copy keeps in-frame clones and lacks some. The table shows approximately 2,200,000 clones, with just over 90% occurring only once. The sample consisted of naive CD8+ T cells from PBMCs. Receptors were obtained from a man aged 18 to 29 in good health. Some clones in this sample may be carry-over from other donors' samples.

The rearrangement joins TRBV7-9 to TRBJ1-4; 9 bases are a match to TRBD1. The CDR3 extends over 13 amino acids. CDR1 is SEHNR and CDR2 is FQNEAQ in the germline V gene (reference sequence). The J segment lost 12 bases and the V segment lost 5 bases, leaving 7 bases of the junction unmatched. This CDR3 reads CASSPTGGRELFF. CDR3 coding DNA: TGTGCCAGCAGCCCGACAGGGGGAAGGGAACTGTTTTTT.

This sequence joins TRBV28 and TRBJ2-2, with D possibly TRBD1 on 6 matching bases. This CDR3 has 14 residues. In germline, CDR1 is MDHEN, CDR2 SYDVKM. Trimming cost V 10 bases and J 0 bases, with 12 bases left between them. CDR3 nucleotides: TGTGCCACCCGGGGACACCCGAACACCGGGGAGCTGTTTTTT. Translation gives CATRGHPNTGELFF.

The chain employs TRBV6-1 and TRBJ2-7, with 7 positions matching TRBD1. The V gene end was trimmed by 11 bases and the J gene end by 4 bases; junction bases not matched to a gene: 8. Germline lookup yields CDR1 MNHNS and CDR2 SASEGT. The CDR3 runs to 12 residues. The CDR3 protein is CASSMGQYEQYF. CDR3 nucleotide sequence: TGTGCCTCCTCAATGGGACAGTACGAGCAGTACTTC.

The genes are TRBV19 and TRBJ1-5; possible D gene TRBD1, 5 bases. Germline V gives CDR1 LNHDA, CDR2 SQIVND (reference sequence). V lost 6 bases and J lost 4, with 13 bases in between. This CDR3 comprises 14 residues. CDR3 protein: CASRPRDGNQPQHF. The CDR3 bases are TGTGCCAGTAGACCAAGGGACGGAAATCAGCCCCAGCATTTT. The full variable domain, rest sourced from reference TRBV19 and TRBJ1-5, is DGGITQSPKYLFRKEGQNVTLSCEQNLNHDAMYWYRQDPGQGLRLIYYSQIVNDFQKGDIAEGYSVSREKKESFPLTVTSAQKNPTAFYLCASRPRDGNQPQHFGDGTRLSIL.

The rearrangement joins TRBV19 to TRBJ1-1; D perhaps matches TRBD1 (5 bases). The CDR3 consists of 14 residues. Deletions cut 4 bases from V and 3 bases from J, with 12 bases between. Germline CDR1 LNHDA, CDR2 SQIVND (reference sequence). The chain's CDR3 is CASSTYRGDTEAFF. The DNA for the CDR3 is TGTGCCAGTAGTACCTACCGAGGGGACACTGAAGCTTTCTTT. Combining the CDR3 with reference TRBV19 and TRBJ1-1 gives the whole variable domain DGGITQSPKYLFRKEGQNVTLSCEQNLNHDAMYWYRQDPGQGLRLIYYSQIVNDFQKGDIAEGYSVSREKKESFPLTVTSAQKNPTAFYLCASSTYRGDTEAFFGQGTRLTVV.

J is TRBJ2-3 and V is TRBV10-1, with no clear D. CDR1 and CDR2 (germline): WNHNN, SYGVQD (reference sequence). The CDR3 consists of 14 residues. Trimming stripped 3 bases from V and 2 bases from J, with 9 bases between. The CDR3 reads CASSDSRFTDTQYF. The CDR3 DNA sequence: TGCGCCAGCAGTGACAGCCGGTTCACAGATACGCAGTATTTT.

The rearrangement links TRBV19 to TRBJ2-1, with D perhaps matching TRBD2 (7 bases). With 3 bases removed from V and 7 bases from J, the gap between germline ends came to 16 bases. Per germline, CDR1 LNHDA and CDR2 SQIVND (reference sequence). CDR3 length: 15 residues. The CDR3 coding sequence is TGTGCCAGTAGTATTGCCCTCGGGGGGCGAAATGAGCAGTTCTTC. Translating it yields CASSIALGGRNEQFF. Using reference TRBV19 and TRBJ2-1 for the parts outside the CDR3, the full variable domain is DGGITQSPKYLFRKEGQNVTLSCEQNLNHDAMYWYRQDPGQGLRLIYYSQIVNDFQKGDIAEGYSVSREKKESFPLTVTSAQKNPTAFYLCASSIALGGRNEQFFGPGTRLTVL.

This CDR3 reads CASSFYGDGYTF. The CDR3, as DNA: TGTGCCAGCAGCTTTTACGGAGACGGCTACACCTTC. The rearrangement uses TRBV7-9 and TRBJ1-2; D remains unclear. Trimming took off 3 bases at V and 8 bases at J, with 10 bases between the two ends. The germline CDR1 and CDR2 sequences are SEHNR and FQNEAQ (reference sequence). The CDR3 has 12 amino acids.

This clone was observed a few times. In the same sample, other DNA sequences code for this CDR3. The V and J genes are TRBV11-2 and TRBJ1-1; 9 bases align to TRBD1. Germline loops: CDR1 SGHAT, CDR2 FQNNGV. CDR3 length: 13 amino acids. V lost 6 bases and J lost 6; bases outside the gene matches: 5. As DNA, the CDR3 is TGTGCCAGCAGTCTCGGACAGGGGCCTGAAGCTTTCTTT. Its translation: CASSLGQGPEAFF.

The genes are TRBV11-2 and TRBJ2-5; maybe TRBD1 (6 bases). V lost 3 bases and J lost 2, with 16 bases in between. The CDR3 covers 16 residues. Per germline, CDR1 SGHAT and CDR2 FQNNGV. The CDR3 DNA reads TGTGCCAGCAGCTTCCAGGCGGGCAGGGGTCAAGAGACCCAGTACTTC. Its protein product is CASSFQAGRGQETQYF.

The V and J genes are TRBV7-2 and TRBJ1-2; 7 bases match TRBD1. The ends lost 5 bases at V and 3 bases at J; junction bases unmatched: 9. The CDR3 runs 15 residues. Germline-derived CDR1 and CDR2 are SGHTA and FQGNSA. CDR3 sequence reads: CASSTLDRLYYGYTF. The CDR3 DNA sequence: TGTGCCAGCAGCACTTTGGACAGGTTATACTATGGCTACACCTTC.

This sequence joins TRBV9 and TRBJ2-1; no clear D. Trimming shortened V by 0 bases and J by 2 bases, and 9 bases separated the two germline ends. The CDR3 is made up of 15 amino acids. Germline values: CDR1 SGDLS, CDR2 YYNGEE. The CDR3: CASSVGQTAYNEQFF. The CDR3 region has the DNA TGTGCCAGCAGCGTAGGGCAAACCGCCTACAATGAGCAGTTCTTC.

The rearrangement uses TRBV27 and TRBJ2-5; TRBD2 matches at 14 bases. This CDR3 is built from 17 residues. Germline loops: CDR1 MNHEY, CDR2 SMNVEV (reference sequence). Losses at the gene ends were 5 bases for V and 5 bases for J; bases not matched to a gene: 10. The CDR3 region has the DNA TGTGCCAGCAGTCCCCGGGGGACTAGCGGGAGATGGGAGACCCAGTACTTC. It is translated as CASSPRGTSGRWETQYF.

This sequence joins TRBV6-6 and TRBJ2-1, with 8 positions matching TRBD2. There are 15 residues in the CDR3. The V segment lost 7 bases and the J segment 5 bases; nucleotides outside the gene matches: 10. In germline, CDR1 is MNHNY, CDR2 SVGAGI (reference sequence). The CDR3 loop is CASTNPGTRNNEQFF. The CDR3 nucleotides read TGTGCCAGCACAAATCCCGGGACTAGGAACAATGAGCAGTTCTTC.

V is TRBV28 and J is TRBJ2-7; D is unclear. V was clipped by 9 bases and J by 0 bases, with 12 bases between them. CDR1 and CDR2 (germline): MDHEN, SYDVKM. The CDR3 totals 13 residues. CDR3 bases: TGTGCCAGTAAGTTTCAGAGCTCCTACGAGCAGTACTTC. Its protein is CASKFQSSYEQYF. Full variable domain (missing parts from reference TRBV28 and TRBJ2-7): DVKVTQSSRYLVKRTGEKVFLECVQDMDHENMFWYRQDPGLGLRLIYFSYDVKMKEKGDIPEGYSVSREKKERFSLILESASTNQTSMYLCASKFQSSYEQYFGPGTRLTVT.

The chain joins TRBV28 to TRBJ1-5, with D tentatively TRBD1 (5 bases). The CDR3 is 14 residues long. V gave up 4 bases and J gave up 4 bases, with 11 bases separating them. CDR1 is MDHEN and CDR2 is SYDVKM in the germline V gene. CDR3 residues: CASSWQGPNQPQHF. Written as DNA, the CDR3 is TGTGCCAGCAGTTGGCAGGGCCCAAATCAGCCCCAGCATTTT.

V usage is TRBV5-6 and J usage is TRBJ1-5; D possibly corresponds to TRBD1 (5 bases). Germline V gives CDR1 SGHDT, CDR2 YYEEEE. This CDR3 comprises 14 residues. Deletions cut 3 bases from V and 6 bases from J, with 13 bases between. The CDR3 DNA is TGTGCCAGCAGCTCTGCGGGGGAAGGTCAGCCCCAGCATTTT. It yields the protein CASSSAGEGQPQHF.

The chain carries TRBV4-3 and TRBJ1-4; D gene unclear. V lost 5 bases and J lost 3, with 13 bases in between. The germline V gene encodes CDR1 LGHNA and CDR2 YSLEER. The CDR3 spans 15 residues. CDR3 coding DNA: TGCGCCAGCAGCGGCGGAAGTGCGGCTAATGAAAAACTGTTTTTT. Its translation is CASSGGSAANEKLFF.